The next 18 T cell receptor beta chains were all read from a single sample in a study of blood T cell repertoires in COVID-19. Some clones are missing from TCRdb's copy, which holds only in-frame ones; the method was immunoSEQ multiplex PCR. The sample consists of hundreds of thousands of clones, 88% of them appearing once. Material for sequencing was PBMCs or T cells enriched from blood (not recorded which). The receptors were gathered from a woman between 18 and 30 years old who had been exposed to COVID-19.

This chain joins TRBV6-1 and TRBJ2-7; D possibly corresponds to TRBD2 (6 bases). Germline V lookup: CDR1 MNHNS, CDR2 SASEGT. The CDR3 runs 15 residues. V dropped 2 bases and J dropped 2 bases, with 13 bases sitting between them. CDR3 in amino acids: CASSEMVRGTYEQYF. The CDR3, as DNA: TGTGCCAGCAGTGAAATGGTACGGGGGACCTACGAGCAGTACTTC.

The chain recombines TRBV28 with TRBJ2-7; D is perhaps TRBD1 (6 bases). Germline values: CDR1 MDHEN, CDR2 SYDVKM. This CDR3 region has 14 residues. V was clipped by 5 bases and J by 4 bases, with 15 bases between them. This chain's CDR3 is CASSPPGHVYEQYF. In nucleotides, the CDR3 is TGTGCCAGCAGTCCCCCGGGACACGTATACGAGCAGTACTTC.

V is TRBV28 and J is TRBJ1-6, with D maybe TRBD1 (6 bases). CDR1 is MDHEN, CDR2 SYDVKM, per germline. The CDR3 covers 17 residues. Trimming cost V 6 bases and J 0 bases, with 15 bases left between them. CDR3 residues: CASSYIGQSSYNSPLHF. The CDR3 bases are TGTGCCAGCAGCTACATAGGACAGAGCTCCTATAATTCACCCCTCCACTTT.

V is TRBV7-9 and J is TRBJ1-5; D is perhaps TRBD1 (6 bases). This CDR3 is 14 amino acids long. CDR1 is SEHNR and CDR2 is FQNEAQ in the germline V gene (reference sequence). Deletions cut 3 bases from V and 5 bases from J, with 11 bases between. CDR3 in DNA: TGTGCCAGCAGCTTTCTAGGGGGGGATCAGCCCCAGCATTTT. This gives the protein CASSFLGGDQPQHF.

The chain combines TRBV28 with TRBJ1-5, with 9 positions matching TRBD1. The length of the CDR3 is 13 residues. Germline trimming cut 4 bases from V and 7 bases from J; bases unmatched to any gene: 2. The germline gives CDR1 MDHEN, CDR2 SYDVKM. The DNA for the CDR3 is TGTGCCAGCAGTTGGACAGGGGAACAGCCCCAGCATTTT. Translation gives CASSWTGEQPQHF.

The chain has TRBV7-2 and TRBJ2-1; D unclear. This CDR3 is built from 13 residues. The germline gives CDR1 SGHTA, CDR2 FQGNSA. Between the trimmed V and J ends, which lost 5 bases and 3 bases, there was a span of 8 bases. The CDR3 loop is CASSANSYNEQFF. CDR3 DNA: TGTGCCAGCAGCGCTAACAGCTACAATGAGCAGTTCTTC.

This clone has a handful of counts. The chain carries TRBV2 and TRBJ2-7; 8 nucleotides line up with TRBD2. CDR1 and CDR2 (germline): SNHLY, FYNNEI. The CDR3 loop spans 14 amino acids. Losses at the gene ends were 3 bases for V and 5 bases for J; bases not matched to a gene: 6. The CDR3 reads CASSEAGGRDEQYF. CDR3 sequence (DNA): TGTGCCAGCAGTGAGGCGGGAGGACGGGACGAGCAGTACTTC.

J is TRBJ2-1 and V is TRBV7-9; TRBD1 matches at 11 bases. The length of the CDR3 is 14 residues. V dropped 5 bases and J dropped 9; count of bases not matched to a gene: 6. Germline lookup yields CDR1 SEHNR and CDR2 FQNEAQ (reference sequence). In DNA form, the CDR3 reads TGTGCCAGCAGCCGGACAGGGGGCGAAGGTGAGCAGTTCTTC. Amino acids: CASSRTGGEGEQFF.

The J gene is TRBJ2-1, the V gene TRBV30; 13 bases align to TRBD2. V was pared by 2 bases and J by 12 bases, with 4 bases of the junction left unmatched. CDR3 length: 13 residues. Germline-derived CDR1 and CDR2 are GTSNPN and SVGIG (reference sequence). CDR3 sequence (DNA): TGTGCCTGGAGTCGACTAGCGGGGGGTGGGCAGTTCTTC. The encoded protein is CAWSRLAGGGQFF.

The chain combines TRBV7-8 with TRBJ2-7, with D tentatively TRBD2 (6 bases). The CDR3 loop spans 13 amino acids. Germline CDR1 and CDR2: SGHVS and FQNEAQ. V lost 5 bases to trimming and J lost 4 bases, with 12 bases between them. The CDR3 region has the DNA TGTGCCAGCAGCCCGGGGGAGACGTACGAGCAGTACTTC. Translation gives CASSPGETYEQYF.

This sequence joins TRBV28 and TRBJ1-5; perhaps TRBD1 as D (6 bases). Germline assignment: CDR1 MDHEN and CDR2 SYDVKM. Deletions cut 8 bases from V and 5 bases from J, with 13 bases between. This CDR3 comprises 13 residues. CDR3 in DNA: TGTGCCAGCTTCTCGGACAGCTATCAGCCCCAGCATTTT. This codes for CASFSDSYQPQHF.

This chain links TRBV7-9 with TRBJ2-1; 11 positions agree with TRBD2. V gave up 1 base and J gave up 8 bases; unmatched junction bases: 7. The CDR3 consists of 16 residues. CDR1 and CDR2 (germline): SEHNR, FQNEAQ (reference sequence). The CDR3 sequence: CASSLGSLAGDHEQFF. CDR3 bases: TGTGCCAGCAGCTTAGGGTCACTAGCGGGAGATCATGAGCAGTTCTTC.

The CDR3, as DNA: TGCGGAGTGGGGGAGGGAGAGACCCAGTACTTC. Amino acids: CGVGEGETQYF. The V call is TRBV29-1, the J call TRBJ2-5, with 7 bases lining up with TRBD2. This CDR3 has 11 residues. Germline V CDR1 and CDR2: SQVTM, ANQGSEA.

This clone was seen just once. The chain employs TRBV28 and TRBJ2-3; 7 positions match TRBD2. The CDR3 spans 15 residues. With V trimmed by 6 bases and J by 2 bases, 8 bases remained unmatched. Germline V gene sequence: CDR1 MDHEN, CDR2 SYDVKM. The DNA for the CDR3 is TGTGCCAGCAGCGAATTCCGGGGGGACACAGATACGCAGTATTTT. Translation gives CASSEFRGDTDTQYF.

The gene calls are TRBV5-3 and TRBJ1-2; 12 bases align to TRBD1. TRBV5-3 is recorded as an ORF, its role being uncertain. V was pared by 3 bases and J by 2 bases, with 2 bases of the junction left unmatched. The CDR3 sequence is 15 residues long. CDR3 in amino acids: CARSSGQGANYGYTF. DNA for the CDR3: TGTGCCAGAAGCTCGGGACAGGGGGCGAACTATGGCTACACCTTC.

This rearrangement joins TRBV19 to TRBJ2-4; possibly TRBD1 for D (5 bases). CDR3 length equals 17 residues. Per the germline V gene, CDR1 is LNHDA and CDR2 is SQIVND (reference sequence). The V end lost 4 bases, the J end lost 0 bases, and 16 bases lay between the germline ends. CDR3 coding DNA: TGTGCCAGTAGTACTCCTCGACAGCCCGTAGCCAAAAACATTCAGTACTTC. This sequence encodes CASSTPRQPVAKNIQYF.

This clone was detected only a few times. The chain employs TRBV19 and TRBJ2-7; 10 bases match TRBD1. Per germline, CDR1 LNHDA and CDR2 SQIVND (reference sequence). This CDR3 is built from 15 residues. V was clipped by 6 bases and J by 3 bases; unmatched bases: 8. In nucleotides, the CDR3 is TGTGCCAGTAGCTCCCTCGGACAGGGGGTCTACGAGCAGTACTTC. Protein product: CASSSLGQGVYEQYF.

This chain connects TRBV28 to TRBJ2-5; a weak D match, TRBD1 (5 bases). CDR1 and CDR2 from the germline V gene are MDHEN and SYDVKM. The CDR3 extends over 13 amino acids. V was trimmed by 5 bases and J by 7 bases, leaving 14 bases between them. The CDR3 sequence: CASSPVGPGTQYF. The CDR3 DNA sequence: TGTGCCAGCAGTCCAGTGGGGCCCGGGACCCAGTACTTC.